The rows below give T cell receptor beta chains drawn from one sample of a study of neurological immune-mediated disorders. TCRdb recomputed calls from the 5' RACE reads with MiXCR, one row per CDR3 protein. The sample holds 81,000 or so distinct CDR3 sequences; 13% are singletons and the top ten take about 4.6%. Material for sequencing was PBMCs. The receptors shown here come from a female donor with HTLV-1-associated myelopathy (HAM/TSP). Both conserved end residues are part of each CDR3. Each record gives: CDR3 DNA, CDR3 protein, J gene, D gene, clone size, V gene. D genes are given only for firm matches. The size field is filled for only some rows; it gives once, few, many or a size class.

TGCGCCAGCAGCTTGGGGAGCGCGGGGGGAGAAGAGACCCAGTACTTC,CASSLGSAGGEETQYF,TRBJ2-5,TRBD2,NA,TRBV5-1
TGTGCCAGCAGCCGAAGCGGGGGGGCCTACGAGCAGTACTTC,CASSRSGGAYEQYF,TRBJ2-7,TRBD2,many,TRBV3-1
TGTGCCAGCAGCTTAGAACCGGGAACTGAAGCTTTCTTT,CASSLEPGTEAFF,TRBJ1-1,NA,many,TRBV7-3
TGTGCCAGCAGGATGACAGGCGCCTACGAGCAGTACTTC,CASRMTGAYEQYF,TRBJ2-7,NA,many,TRBV11-2
TGCGCCAGCAGCTTTGAACGGGGGTTCTATGGCTACACCTTC,CASSFERGFYGYTF,TRBJ1-2,NA,many,TRBV5-1
TGTGCCAGCAGTGAGTGGAGGTCTGGGGCCAACGTCCTGACTTTC,CASSEWRSGANVLTF,TRBJ2-6,NA,few,TRBV2
TGCAGTGCTAGCGCCGGGGGAGGGGACTCCTACGAGCAGTACTTC,CSASAGGGDSYEQYF,TRBJ2-7,TRBD2,many,TRBV20-1
TGTGCCAGCAGCCCTTACACCAGACTAGTGAACACTGAAGCTTTCTTT,CASSPYTRLVNTEAFF,TRBJ1-1,NA,many,TRBV2
TGCGCCAGCAGCTTGGGAAGAGGGGGCGGCGGACTTCAGTACAATGAGCAGTTCTTC,CASSLGRGGGGLQYNEQFF,TRBJ2-1,TRBD1,many,TRBV5-1
TGCGCCAGCAGCCTAAGGACAGGGAACACTGAAGCTTTCTTT,CASSLRTGNTEAFF,TRBJ1-1,TRBD1,many,TRBV5-1
TGCGCCAGCAGCTTGGAAGGGGGCCGGACCTACGAGCAGTACTTC,CASSLEGGRTYEQYF,TRBJ2-7,TRBD1,many,TRBV5-1
TGTGCCAGCAGCCCCCCGGGGGGCCCCGAATCCTACGAGCAGTACTTC,CASSPPGGPESYEQYF,TRBJ2-7,NA,many,TRBV7-2
TGTGCCAGCAGCTTAGGGCAGCCCTACGAGCAGTACTTC,CASSLGQPYEQYF,TRBJ2-7,NA,NA,TRBV7-2
TGTGCCAGCAGCCCCCCTACCGGGGAGCTGTTTTTT,CASSPPTGELFF,TRBJ2-2,NA,many,TRBV12-3/TRBV12-4
TGTGCCAGCAGTCTCAATAGCGGGGGGAATGAGCAGTTCTTC,CASSLNSGGNEQFF,TRBJ2-1,TRBD2,many,TRBV27
TGTGCCAGCAGTTACGGCGGCAGGGGAGCGGCCGGGGAGCTGTTTTTT,CASSYGGRGAAGELFF,TRBJ2-2,NA,many,TRBV6-5
TGCGCCAGCAGCTTGGAGCACGAGCAGTACTTC,CASSLEHEQYF,TRBJ2-7,NA,many,TRBV5-1
TGCAGTGCCTACGGGGGGCGGGGCACTGAAGCTTTCTTT,CSAYGGRGTEAFF,TRBJ1-1,NA,many,TRBV20-1
TGTGCCAGCAGCGTAGAAGTCACACCGTGGGGGGGATTTAAGCAGTTCTTC,CASSVEVTPWGGFKQFF,TRBJ2-1,TRBD2,many,TRBV9
TGCGCCAGCAGCTTGGAGGGTAGCGGTCGCACAGATACGCAGTATTTT,CASSLEGSGRTDTQYF,TRBJ2-3,NA,many,TRBV5-1
TGTGCCAGCAGCCTAGCGGGGGGGGAGCAGTTCTTC,CASSLAGGEQFF,TRBJ2-1,TRBD2,many,TRBV2
TGTGCCAGCAGTCTGAGGGGGGACAGAGACTACGAGCAGTACTTC,CASSLRGDRDYEQYF,TRBJ2-7,NA,many,TRBV6-5
TGTGCCAGCTCAGGACAGAGGAACACTGAAGCTTTCTTT,CASSGQRNTEAFF,TRBJ1-1,NA,many,TRBV18
TGTGCCAGCAGTTTCCGTTTATGGACAGACCTCTCCTACGAGCAGTACTTC,CASSFRLWTDLSYEQYF,TRBJ2-7,NA,many,TRBV28
TGTGCCAGCAGCGGGACAGCCTTCTCTGGGGCCAACGTCCTGACTTTC,CASSGTAFSGANVLTF,TRBJ2-6,TRBD1,many,TRBV28
TGTGCCAGCAGAACCGGGACTAGCGGGGGACACTTCTACAATGAGCAGTTCTTC,CASRTGTSGGHFYNEQFF,TRBJ2-1,TRBD2,many,TRBV12-3/TRBV12-4
TGCAGTGCCATTTATGGGGCAGGGGACTTGGGCTACACCTTC,CSAIYGAGDLGYTF,TRBJ1-2,NA,many,TRBV20-1
TGTGCCAGCAGTTACGGAGGGGCTATTAAAAACATTCAGTACTTC,CASSYGGAIKNIQYF,TRBJ2-4,NA,many,TRBV6-6
TGCGCCAGCAGCGACGGATATAGCAATCAGCCCCAGCATTTT,CASSDGYSNQPQHF,TRBJ1-5,NA,many,TRBV5-1
TGTGCCATCAGCCCGACTAGCGGGGGGAATTACGAGCAGTACTTC,CAISPTSGGNYEQYF,TRBJ2-7,TRBD2,NA,TRBV11-2
TGTGCCAGCAGTGGGGCAGGGGGCACCGGGGAGCTGTTTTTT,CASSGAGGTGELFF,TRBJ2-2,TRBD1,many,TRBV28
TGTGCCAGCAGCGTAGAACAGTTCGCGAACACCGGGGAGCTGTTTTTT,CASSVEQFANTGELFF,TRBJ2-2,NA,many,TRBV9
TGTGCCGCCGGGACAGGGGGAGAGACCCAGTACTTC,CAAGTGGETQYF,TRBJ2-5,TRBD1,many,TRBV28
TGCGCCAGCAGCTTGGTGGTGATGCAGACGACAGGGGGCGGTGGCTACACCTTC,CASSLVVMQTTGGGGYTF,TRBJ1-2,TRBD1,many,TRBV5-1
TGTGCCAGCACCCCCCCAATAGGGACCGAGCAGTACTTC,CASTPPIGTEQYF,TRBJ2-7,NA,NA,TRBV7-9
TGCGCCAGCAGCCTTAGGACAGGGGATCGCGACGAGCAGTACTTC,CASSLRTGDRDEQYF,TRBJ2-7,TRBD1,many,TRBV5-1
TGCGCCAGCAGCTTGGCCGGGACAGGGAATAATGGCTACACCTTC,CASSLAGTGNNGYTF,TRBJ1-2,TRBD1,many,TRBV5-1
TGTGCCAGCAGCCAATGGTCGGGGGCCAGGAACACCGGGGAGCTGTTTTTT,CASSQWSGARNTGELFF,TRBJ2-2,NA,few,TRBV14